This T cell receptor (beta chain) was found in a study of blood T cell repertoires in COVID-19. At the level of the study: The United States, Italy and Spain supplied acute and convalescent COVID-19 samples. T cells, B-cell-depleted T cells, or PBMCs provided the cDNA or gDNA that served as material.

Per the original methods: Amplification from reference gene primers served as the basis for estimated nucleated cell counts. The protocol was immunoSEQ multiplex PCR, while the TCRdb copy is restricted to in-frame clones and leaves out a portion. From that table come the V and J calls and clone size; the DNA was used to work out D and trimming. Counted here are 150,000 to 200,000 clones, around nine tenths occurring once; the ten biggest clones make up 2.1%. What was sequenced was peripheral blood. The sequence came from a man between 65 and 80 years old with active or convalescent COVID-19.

The CDR3 spells CASTTGPGYGYTF. CDR3 coding DNA: TGTGCCAGCACCACGGGTCCTGGCTATGGCTACACCTTC. The chain links TRBV28 to TRBJ1-2, with D hard to call. There are 13 residues in the CDR3. Trimming removed 7 bases at V and 4 bases at J, with 13 bases between. The germline V gene has CDR1 MDHEN and CDR2 SYDVKM.